This TCR beta chain stems from a study of cytomegalovirus exposure and HLA in healthy donors. Everyone who donated was a healthy bone marrow donor. A few counts support this clone. Trimming took 3 bases from V and 4 from J, leaving 16 bases between them. Germline lookup yields CDR1 SGHTA and CDR2 FQGNSA. The CDR3 runs 16 residues. 60 Vbeta and 13 Jbeta primers were used in PCR. Assay used: immunoSEQ multiplex PCR; TCRdb lists only in-frame clones, some missing. This table has around 130,000 clones, more than 8% appearing once. The receptor's source is a man aged 35-49 years in good health and CMV-seronegative. V gene TRBV7-2 combines with J gene TRBJ2-1; a weak D match, TRBD2 (5 bases). Sequencing was performed on PBMCs. The DNA of the CDR3 is TGTGCCAGCAGCTTGGGGAGCGACCCCAAATACAATGAGCAGTTCTTC. Its protein product is CASSLGSDPKYNEQFF.